Listed below are T cell receptor beta chains from one sample, sequenced in a study of T cell responses to AZD1222 COVID-19 vaccine. Using immunoSEQ multiplex PCR, the repertoire was profiled, and TCRdb retains in-frame clones only, with some absent. The table includes approximately 96,000 clones, approximately 86% detected once. Sequencing used peripheral blood, obtained 28 days after the second AZD1222 dose. The source is an adult who received the AZD1222 COVID-19 vaccine. The CDR3 runs from the conserved cysteine through the conserved F or W.

J gene	V gene	CDR3 protein
TRBJ1-5	TRBV2	CASSGVSNQPQHF
TRBJ1-4	TRBV18	CASSPEVEKLFF
TRBJ2-3	TRBV6-6	CASSYGQSSSTDTQYF
TRBJ1-2	TRBV2	CASSDRAANYGYTF
TRBJ2-6	TRBV5-6	CASSYSGANVLTF
TRBJ2-1	TRBV28	CASSPGLAFGSSYNEQFF
TRBJ2-1	TRBV5-1	CASSLGDGTRYNEQFF
TRBJ2-5	TRBV4-1	CASSQPDRDQETQYF
TRBJ1-5	TRBV10-3	CAISESRQNNQPQHF
TRBJ2-3	TRBV27	CASSLAPQRGDTQYF
TRBJ1-4	TRBV6-5	CASRDRDVSEKLFF
TRBJ2-5	TRBV30	CAWSPPSGGRETQYF
TRBJ2-2	TRBV28	CASRDSNTGELFF
TRBJ2-7	TRBV10-2	CASSLTGVLDEQYF
TRBJ2-1	TRBV7-7	CASSLGEGGQQFF
TRBJ1-4	TRBV20-1	CSASPDRAGEKLFF
TRBJ1-1	TRBV12-3/TRBV12-4	CASSFRTGTEAFF
TRBJ2-5	TRBV27	CASSFLGQNEETQYF
TRBJ2-1	TRBV11-2	CASSLNPRSDEQFF
TRBJ2-4	TRBV7-7	CASSWDRGSYF
TRBJ2-1	TRBV24-1	CATRGGSSYNEQFF
TRBJ1-6	TRBV19	CASHRTWGSPLHF
TRBJ1-6	TRBV30	CAWRSSSYNSPLHF
TRBJ1-1	TRBV4-1	CASSQAGANTEAFF
TRBJ1-1	TRBV3-1/TRBV3-2	CASSQGAGATAEAFF
TRBJ1-3	TRBV5-1	CASQGESGNTIYF
TRBJ2-7	TRBV5-4	CASSLGVRNGEQYF
TRBJ2-1	TRBV4-1	CASSQDWEGIGSYNEQFF
TRBJ2-5	TRBV29-1	CSVGGASGVQETQYF
TRBJ1-3	TRBV18	CASSPTWDSGNTIYF
TRBJ1-5	TRBV2	CASTRGGNQPQHF
TRBJ1-4	TRBV3-1/TRBV3-2	CASKEWGRGEKLFF
TRBJ2-5	TRBV29-1	CSDGGIGETQYF
TRBJ1-1	TRBV29-1	CSVGPVRAFF
TRBJ1-6	TRBV4-1	CASGSLEGGWRSPLHF
TRBJ2-1	TRBV15	CATSRDPSGGAYNEQFF
TRBJ1-1	TRBV27	CASRPGMNTEAFF
TRBJ2-1	TRBV5-6	CASSLLGALYNEQFF
TRBJ1-2	TRBV3-1/TRBV3-2	CASSDWTGDYGYTF
TRBJ2-1	TRBV28	CASSKTSGRDNEQFF
TRBJ2-1	TRBV5-4	CASSPGAGNYNEQFF
TRBJ1-1	TRBV18	CASSPGRGPTEAFF
TRBJ1-4	TRBV4-1	CASSQDGRGMEKLFF
TRBJ1-4	TRBV2	CASSERGGDNEKLFF
TRBJ2-7	TRBV5-1	CASSPLRSLRDRVYEQYF
TRBJ1-5	TRBV7-8	CASSLRQGPTQPQHF